A single sample is the source of the 28 T cell receptor beta chains below, sequenced in a study of blood T cells in healthy people across ages. Then a second PCR, running roughly 6 to 12 cycles, was carried out with a sample-barcoded 5' primer and a J-beta primer mix. Each CDR3 protein is one row after TCRdb ran MiXCR on the 5' RACE reads. The table includes 1.5 million or so distinct CDR3 sequences, around two fifths detected once. The sample was blood. The receptors were sampled from a woman aged 18-29 years in good health.

V gene TRBV7-9 combines with J gene TRBJ1-3; 7 bases are a match to TRBD1. The germline V gene has CDR1 SEHNR and CDR2 FQNEAQ (reference sequence). The CDR3 length is 16 residues. Germline trimming cut 8 bases from V and 2 bases from J; bases unmatched to any gene: 12. CDR3 residues: CASGPLTGSAGNTIYF. The CDR3 bases are TGTGCCAGCGGTCCTTTGACAGGGAGTGCTGGAAACACCATATATTTT.

This clonotype was recorded a few times. The V and J genes are TRBV29-1 and TRBJ2-4; D may be TRBD1 (6 bases). The germline V gene encodes CDR1 SQVTM and CDR2 ANQGSEA. CDR3 length: 17 amino acids. V was clipped by 5 bases and J by 0 bases, with 20 bases between them. The CDR3 is CSVQGTGLLGAKNIQYF. CDR3 DNA: TGCAGCGTTCAGGGGACGGGTCTTTTGGGAGCCAAAAACATTCAGTACTTC. Full variable domain (remainder filled in from reference TRBV29-1 and TRBJ2-4): SAVISQKPSRDICQRGTSLTIQCQVDSQVTMMFWYRQQPGQSLTLIATANQGSEATYESGFVIDKFPISRPNLTFSTLTVSNMSPEDSSIYLCSVQGTGLLGAKNIQYFGAGTRLSVL.

This clonotype was detected a few times. The rearrangement uses TRBV3-1 and TRBJ2-7; D may be TRBD1 (6 bases). The CDR3 consists of 16 residues. Germline loops: CDR1 LGHDT, CDR2 YNNKEL (reference sequence). Trimming removed 2 bases at V and 0 bases at J, with 14 bases between. The CDR3: CASSQLGQFSSYEQYF. Written as DNA, the CDR3 is TGTGCCAGCAGCCAACTAGGACAGTTTAGCTCCTACGAGCAGTACTTC.

The chain couples TRBV19 to TRBJ1-5, with D uncertain. The CDR3 is made up of 12 amino acids. The V gene's germline CDR1 is LNHDA and CDR2 SQIVND (reference sequence). The V gene lost 7 bases and the J gene lost 4 bases, with 8 bases spanning the gap. The CDR3 bases are TGTGCCAGTACTGCGGCAAATCAGCCCCAGCATTTT. This gives the protein CASTAANQPQHF.

The chain couples TRBV7-9 to TRBJ2-5; D tentatively fits TRBD1 or TRBD2 (5 bases each). The better agreement between TRBJ2-7 and the DNA end casts doubt on the J call. The CDR3 is 14 residues long. Germline V CDR1 and CDR2: SEHNR, FQNEAQ (reference sequence). The CDR3 DNA is TGTGCCAGCAGCCCGCCCGGGACGATCTACGAGCAGTACTTC. Its protein product is CASSPPGTIYEQYF.

The J gene is TRBJ1-2, the V gene TRBV9; 11 bases match TRBD1. The germline gives CDR1 SGDLS, CDR2 YYNGEE. This CDR3 is 16 amino acids long. Unmatched junction bases numbered 6, after V lost 0 bases and J lost 5 bases. The CDR3 sequence is CASSVGGQGAGYGYTF. CDR3 bases: TGTGCCAGCAGCGTAGGAGGACAGGGGGCGGGATATGGCTACACCTTC.

This chain uses TRBV28 with TRBJ2-2; no reliable D call. The CDR3 is made up of 14 amino acids. The V end was cut by 3 bases, the J end by 2 bases, with 7 bases between. CDR1 MDHEN and CDR2 SYDVKM come from the germline V gene. The CDR3 DNA reads as TGTGCCAGCAGTTTTGGCAGAAACACCGGGGAGCTGTTTTTT. This translates into CASSFGRNTGELFF.

This rearrangement joins TRBV5-8 to TRBJ2-5; 13 positions agree with TRBD2. This CDR3 has 12 residues. CDR1 is SGHTS and CDR2 is YDEGEE in the germline V gene. The junction had 4 bases not matched to a gene; V was cut back by 5 bases and J by 12 bases. As DNA, the CDR3 is TGTGCCAGCAGTAGGACTAGCGGGAGTAAGTACTTC. Protein sequence: CASSRTSGSKYF.

This clonotype appeared a single time. The V call is TRBV19, the J call TRBJ2-7; weak D call: TRBD1 (5 bases). The V gene lost 1 base and the J gene lost 1 base, with 8 bases spanning the gap. CDR3 length: 14 residues. Germline CDR1 is LNHDA and CDR2 is SQIVND (reference sequence). In DNA form, the CDR3 reads TGTGCCAGTAGTATAGGCCCAGGGTCCTACGAGCAGTACTTC. It codes for CASSIGPGSYEQYF.

This clonotype was counted once. This chain joins TRBV27 and TRBJ2-1; 7 bases align to TRBD2. Trimming took 4 bases from V and 2 from J; bases not matched to a gene: 11. The CDR3 length is 17 residues. CDR1 and CDR2 (germline): MNHEY, SMNVEV (reference sequence). Here the CDR3 reads CASSSALREWPYNEQFF. For the CDR3, the DNA is TGTGCCAGCAGTTCCGCGTTGCGGGAGTGGCCCTACAATGAGCAGTTCTTC.

In the case of this clonotype: The junction differs from germline at one of its ends, possibly a read error. This chain connects TRBV29-1 to TRBJ2-7; tentatively, D is TRBD1 or TRBD2 (5 bases each). Germline CDR1 is SQVTM and CDR2 is ANQGSEA. CDR3 length: 16 amino acids. In nucleotides, the CDR3 is TGCGGCGTTGAAATCCTCGGGACCCACAGCTCCTACGAGCAGTACTTC. This gives the protein CGVEILGTHSSYEQYF.

A few counts support this clonotype. CDR3 protein: CASSSLGAQGQPQHF. For the CDR3, the DNA is TGTGCCAGCAGTTCCCTGGGGGCCCAAGGACAGCCCCAGCATTTT. The V gene is TRBV6-2 or TRBV6-3, the J gene TRBJ1-5; maybe TRBD1 (6 bases). The CDR3 consists of 15 residues. Trimming took 4 bases from V and 7 from J, leaving 17 bases between them. Germline values: CDR1 MNHEY, CDR2 SVGEGT.

This clonotype occurred a few times. The chain is built from TRBV20-1 and TRBJ2-2; D is uncertain. This CDR3 spans 17 amino acids. The V end lost 1 base, the J end lost 2 bases, and 17 bases lay between the germline ends. CDR1 and CDR2 from the germline V gene are DFQATT and SNEGSKA (reference sequence). CDR3 DNA sequence: TGCAGTGCTAGAGTTCGTAGGGCAGCGTCCAACACCGGGGAGCTGTTTTTT. Its protein product is CSARVRRAASNTGELFF.

This clonotype has just a few counts. The chain is built from TRBV20-1 and TRBJ2-3; 7 bases fit TRBD2. The CDR3 is made up of 15 amino acids. CDR1 DFQATT and CDR2 SNEGSKA come from the germline V gene (reference sequence). V was pared by 2 bases and J by 4 bases, with 9 bases of the junction left unmatched. CDR3 sequence reads: CSARPSGFVADTQYF. The DNA of the CDR3 is TGCAGTGCTAGACCTAGCGGCTTCGTTGCAGATACGCAGTATTTT.

This chain joins TRBV6-5 and TRBJ1-1; D not certain. CDR3 size: 15 residues. The germline V gene has CDR1 MNHEY and CDR2 SVGAGI. Deletions cut 0 bases from V and 4 bases from J, with 12 bases between. CDR3 bases: TGTGCCAGCAGTTACTCGCTCGTAGGGTCCACTGAAGCTTTCTTT. It yields the protein CASSYSLVGSTEAFF.

V usage is TRBV20-1 and J usage is TRBJ1-4; D is ambiguous. Germline V lookup: CDR1 DFQATT, CDR2 SNEGSKA (reference sequence). This CDR3 has 14 residues. V shed 2 bases and J shed 4 bases, with 11 bases lying between them. CDR3 bases: TGCAGTGCTAGACGGGGAGAATATAATGAAAAACTGTTTTTT. Translation gives CSARRGEYNEKLFF.

This clonotype was seen only a few times. The chain combines TRBV18 with TRBJ1-2; D call uncertain. With 1 base removed from V and 6 bases from J, the gap between germline ends came to 12 bases. The CDR3 is 14 residues long. Germline V gene lookup returns CDR1 KGHSH and CDR2 LQKENI. The DNA of the CDR3 is TGTGCCAGCTCACCACAAGGTTGGACCCATGGCTACACCTTC. Protein sequence: CASSPQGWTHGYTF.

The CDR3 reads CASSRGQGHSYEQYF. The CDR3 DNA follows: TGTGCCAGCAGCCGAGGACAGGGGCACTCCTACGAGCAGTACTTC. V usage is TRBV14 and J usage is TRBJ2-4; TRBD1 aligns across 9 bases. The end of the DNA fits TRBJ2-7 better, so the J call may be wrong. The CDR3 totals 15 residues. Germline V lookup: CDR1 SGHDN, CDR2 FVKESK.

This clonotype was seen only a few times. The rearrangement links TRBV5-1 to TRBJ2-3, with TRBD2 matching 7 bases. Trimming cost V 0 bases and J 5 bases; bases outside gene matches: 6. This CDR3 contains 15 residues. Per the germline V gene, CDR1 is SGHRS and CDR2 is YFSETQ. For the CDR3, the DNA is TGCGCCAGCAGCTTGGAGGCCAGCGGGAAAGATACGCAGTATTTT. Translation gives CASSLEASGKDTQYF.

DNA for the CDR3: TGTGCCATCAACGGACAGGGGGCCCAGGAGACCCAGTACTTC. This codes for CAINGQGAQETQYF. This sequence joins TRBV10-3 and TRBJ2-5; 11 nucleotides line up with TRBD1. The CDR3 extends over 14 amino acids. CDR1 is ENHRY, CDR2 SYGVKD, per germline. The V and J ends lost 7 bases and 5 bases, in that order; junction bases with no gene match: 6.

V is TRBV27 and J is TRBJ1-2; D may be TRBD1 (6 bases). Germline V lookup: CDR1 MNHEY, CDR2 SMNVEV (reference sequence). Trimming removed 8 bases at V and 7 bases at J, with 17 bases between. The CDR3 totals 13 residues. The CDR3 nucleotides read TGTGCCAGCGGCAGGGGCAGGGGCTGTGGCTACACCTTC. Its translation: CASGRGRGCGYTF.

The rearrangement uses TRBV29-1 and TRBJ2-7, with D possibly TRBD1 on 6 matching bases. The germline V gene encodes CDR1 SQVTM and CDR2 ANQGSEA. V dropped 2 bases and J dropped 2 bases, with 10 bases sitting between them. This CDR3 region has 13 residues. The CDR3 here is CSVEFGGPYEQYF. Here the CDR3 DNA reads TGCAGCGTTGAATTTGGGGGCCCCTACGAGCAGTACTTC.

The chain carries TRBV29-1 and TRBJ2-5; possible D gene TRBD1, 7 bases. The CDR3 length is 14 residues. Germline CDR1 is SQVTM and CDR2 is ANQGSEA. V was pared by 6 bases and J by 5 bases, with 19 bases between. The CDR3 sequence: CSVEGQLTLETQYF. The DNA of the CDR3 is TGCAGCGTGGAGGGACAGCTTACTTTGGAGACCCAGTACTTC.

The V and J genes are TRBV4-1 and TRBJ1-1; D not certain. Per germline, CDR1 MGHRA and CDR2 YSYEKL. The V gene lost 7 bases and the J gene lost 1 base, with 10 bases spanning the gap. The CDR3 length is 13 residues. The CDR3 loop reads CASKEEGNTEAFF. The CDR3 coding sequence is TGCGCCAGCAAGGAGGAGGGGAACACTGAAGCTTTCTTT.

This clonotype was observed a few times. The V call is TRBV20-1, the J call TRBJ2-5; D not resolved. In germline, CDR1 is DFQATT, CDR2 SNEGSKA (reference sequence). The CDR3 is 11 amino acids. V dropped 3 bases and J dropped 3 bases, with 5 bases sitting between them. This CDR3 is CSASPKETQYF. The CDR3 DNA is TGCAGTGCTAGCCCCAAAGAGACCCAGTACTTC.

The chain combines TRBV20-1 with TRBJ2-7, with D unclear. The CDR3 covers 14 residues. Deletions cut 0 bases from V and 4 bases from J, with 13 bases between. CDR1 is DFQATT and CDR2 is SNEGSKA in the germline V gene (reference sequence). The CDR3 spells CSARDPRVAYEQYF. In DNA form, the CDR3 reads TGCAGTGCTAGAGATCCTCGGGTAGCATACGAGCAGTACTTC.

Many counts were recorded for this clonotype. J is TRBJ2-3 and V is TRBV3-1, with a possible D match to TRBD2 (5 bases). Between the trimmed V and J ends, which lost 6 bases and 6 bases, there was a span of 10 bases. The CDR3 length is 12 residues. Germline V gene sequence: CDR1 LGHDT, CDR2 YNNKEL (reference sequence). Here the CDR3 reads CASSFTRDTQYF. The CDR3 bases are TGTGCCAGCAGTTTTACTAGGGATACGCAGTATTTT.

In its sample, this clonotype was seen once. J is TRBJ2-5 and V is TRBV2; tentative D call: TRBD2 (5 bases). This CDR3 region has 16 residues. Germline CDR1 is SNHLY and CDR2 is FYNNEI. V was pared by 1 base and J by 2 bases, with 14 bases between. CDR3 region: CASSEDDSRAQETQYF. CDR3 coding DNA: TGTGCCAGCAGTGAAGACGATTCGAGGGCTCAAGAGACCCAGTACTTC.